Shown below are 18 T cell receptor beta chains from a single sample sequenced in a study of regulatory T cells in long-lasting Graves disease. Time point of the sample: newly diagnosed GD, antithyroid drugs for less than 3 months. There was RNA extracted from PBMCs, and the TCR library was made from it. Arm-PCR of CDR3 regions with iRepertoire HTBI primers generated TCR beta libraries. TCRdb independently ran MiXCR on the multiplex PCR reads; one entry per CDR3 protein. The table has about 360,000 distinct CDR3 sequences, 15% to 20% seen once. The data also belong to a second study, concerning T cells in Graves' hyperthyroidism and ophthalmopathy.

Specimen: peripheral blood mononuclear cells (PBMCs), collected at new diagnosis, from a patient treated with antithyroid drugs. The receptors originated from a woman between 18 and 29 years old with Graves disease.

This clonotype was seen many times. This chain uses TRBV4-1 with TRBJ1-1, with D maybe TRBD1 (6 bases). This CDR3 region has 16 residues. Germline CDR1 reads MGHRA; CDR2 reads YSYEKL. Trimming shortened V by 2 bases and J by 4 bases, and 17 bases separated the two germline ends. The CDR3 spells CASSQPGRGAPTEAFF. CDR3 nucleotides: TGCGCCAGCAGCCAACCTGGGAGGGGGGCTCCCACTGAAGCTTTCTTT.

This chain joins TRBV9 and TRBJ2-1; D is unresolved. The CDR3 covers 12 residues. Germline CDR1 and CDR2: SGDLS and YYNGEE. V gave up 3 bases and J gave up 7 bases, with 8 bases separating them. The CDR3 sequence: CASSAITNEQFF. CDR3 in DNA: TGTGCCAGCAGCGCAATAACGAATGAGCAGTTCTTC.

This clonotype occurred a few times. The chain has TRBV9 and TRBJ2-3; the D gene is possibly TRBD2 (6 bases). CDR1 is SGDLS and CDR2 is YYNGEE in the germline V gene. The CDR3 contains 13 residues. V lost 3 bases to trimming and J lost 4 bases, with 9 bases between them. The CDR3 loop is CASSDGTADTQYF. The CDR3 DNA reads as TGTGCCAGCAGCGATGGGACTGCAGATACGCAGTATTTT.

As for this clonotype: No DNA is shown, since the ends of the CDR3 on it are uncertain; the CDR3 is the one TCRdb lists. The chain uses TRBV5-1 and TRBJ2-7; TRBD1 is taken as the D call from the table, unchecked against the DNA. The CDR3 totals 14 residues, both ends included. The V gene's germline CDR1 is SGHRS and CDR2 YFSETQ. Here the CDR3 reads CASSFGAGSYEQHF.

V gene TRBV6-1 combines with J gene TRBJ1-5; no definite D call. The germline V gene has CDR1 MNHNS and CDR2 SASEGT. This CDR3 comprises 17 residues. Trimming pared 6 bases from V and 9 bases from J, leaving 27 bases between. The CDR3 DNA reads TGTGCCAGCAGCCCCACGGGGTCCTGGGGTGGTTCACGGCCCCAGCATTTT. Encoded protein: CASSPTGSWGGSRPQHF.

This clonotype was counted ten times or more. The chain carries TRBV5-1 and TRBJ1-5; D ambiguous. There are 15 residues in the CDR3. The germline V gene encodes CDR1 SGHRS and CDR2 YFSETQ. Trimming removed 0 bases at V and 6 bases at J, with 13 bases between. The CDR3 sequence is CASSLVSGLGQPQHF. Written as DNA, the CDR3 is TGCGCCAGCAGCTTGGTGTCAGGACTCGGTCAGCCCCAGCATTTT.

This clonotype showed up just a few times. The chain is built from TRBV4-1 and TRBJ1-1; no clear D. The V gene lost 0 bases and the J gene lost 2 bases, with 10 bases spanning the gap. CDR3 length: 15 amino acids. Germline-derived CDR1 and CDR2 are MGHRA and YSYEKL. CDR3 residues: CASSQEYRINTEAFF. The CDR3 nucleotides are TGCGCCAGCAGCCAAGAGTACAGAATAAACACTGAAGCTTTCTTT.

This clonotype was seen many times. The gene calls are TRBV12-3 or TRBV12-4 and TRBJ1-5; the D gene is possibly TRBD1 (6 bases). The CDR3 is 15 amino acids. With 3 bases removed from V and 4 bases from J, the gap between germline ends came to 13 bases. The CDR3 sequence is CASSLPGAVNQPQHF. CDR3 nucleotide sequence: TGTGCCAGCAGTTTGCCAGGGGCGGTTAATCAGCCCCAGCATTTT.

This clonotype was seen a single time. This chain uses TRBV10-3 with TRBJ1-2; 7 nucleotides agree with TRBD1. The CDR3 sequence is 14 residues long. Per germline, CDR1 ENHRY and CDR2 SYGVKD. V lost 1 base and J lost 2; bases outside the gene matches: 1. For the CDR3, the DNA is TGTGCCATCAGTGAGTTGGGACAGAACTATGGCTACACCTTC. Translating it yields CAISELGQNYGYTF.

This clonotype was seen a handful of times. The rearrangement links TRBV10-3 to TRBJ2-7; no clear D gene. V was trimmed by 4 bases and J by 4 bases, leaving 5 bases between them. There are 11 residues in the CDR3. Germline V gives CDR1 ENHRY, CDR2 SYGVKD. The CDR3: CAISVKYEQYF. The CDR3 DNA follows: TGTGCCATCAGTGTAAAATACGAGCAGTACTTC.

This clonotype showed up many times. The chain links TRBV30 to TRBJ2-1, with 7 bases fitting TRBD2. Germline CDR1 reads GTSNPN; CDR2 reads SVGIG (reference sequence). The CDR3 is 14 amino acids. CDR3 amino acids: CALLVGGGWNEQFF. The CDR3 DNA reads TGTGCTCTTCTAGTGGGGGGGGGGTGGAATGAGCAGTTCTTC.

The rearrangement uses TRBV2 and TRBJ1-5, with D tentatively TRBD1 (5 bases). CDR1 and CDR2 from the germline V gene are SNHLY and FYNNEI. Trimming cost V 3 bases and J 3 bases, with 12 bases left between them. This CDR3 has 15 residues. The CDR3 is CASSEGGLANQPQHF. The DNA for the CDR3 is TGTGCCAGCAGTGAGGGGGGATTGGCCAATCAGCCCCAGCATTTT.

The genes are TRBV6-5 and TRBJ2-7; 8 bases are a match to TRBD2. Looked up from germline, CDR1 is MNHEY and CDR2 is SVGAGI. This CDR3 is 19 amino acids long. Trimming at V came to 0 bases and at J to 3 bases, leaving 16 bases not matched to a gene. This CDR3 is CASSYSAGLVNGKRYEQYF. CDR3 sequence (DNA): TGTGCCAGCAGTTACTCAGCGGGACTAGTAAATGGTAAACGCTACGAGCAGTACTTC.

This clonotype was detected a few times. The genes are TRBV2 and TRBJ1-2; no reliable D call. Trimming cost V 7 bases and J 4 bases, with 13 bases left between them. The germline V gene has CDR1 SNHLY and CDR2 FYNNEI. This CDR3 comprises 13 residues. In DNA, the CDR3 is TGTGCCAGCACGCCCCACGGGTCCTATGGCTACACCTTC. This translates into CASTPHGSYGYTF.

This clonotype has a handful of counts. The gene calls are TRBV2 and TRBJ1-2, with D possibly being TRBD1 (5 bases). CDR1 is SNHLY and CDR2 is FYNNEI in the germline V gene. The length of the CDR3 is 15 residues. Trimming left V 10 bases short and J 1 base short, with 19 bases between. The CDR3 nucleotides read TGTGCCACCCAGGGCATATTGGGGATTAACTATGGCTACACCTTC. Translation gives CATQGILGINYGYTF.

V is TRBV2 and J is TRBJ1-2, with 10 bases identical to TRBD1. Germline values: CDR1 SNHLY, CDR2 FYNNEI. The CDR3 is made up of 16 amino acids. V gave up 6 bases and J gave up 2 bases; unmatched junction bases: 9. Written as DNA, the CDR3 is TGTGCCAGCAGCAAAGGAGGGACAGGGGAAAACTATGGCTACACCTTC. It specifies CASSKGGTGENYGYTF.

This clonotype has only a few counts. This chain links TRBV27 with TRBJ2-7, with D unclear. The CDR3 consists of 14 residues. Germline V CDR1 and CDR2: MNHEY, SMNVEV (reference sequence). V dropped 3 bases and J dropped 4 bases, with 13 bases sitting between them. The CDR3, as DNA: TGTGCCAGCAGTTTGGGCAGCCCGAAGTACGAGCAGTACTTC. This gives the protein CASSLGSPKYEQYF.

In its sample, this clonotype was seen a few times. A clone one base away is much larger, so this may be a read error. This chain links TRBV2 with TRBJ1-4; a weak D match, TRBD1 (5 bases). Trimming took 2 bases from V and 0 from J, leaving 22 bases between them. Germline V CDR1 and CDR2: SNHLY, FYNNEI. This CDR3 is built from 20 residues. CDR3 sequence reads: CASSEFRKTARGPTNEKLFF. The CDR3 bases are TGTGCCAGCAGTGAATTTCGGAAGACAGCGAGGGGCCCAACTAATGAAAAACTGTTTTTT. Supplemented by reference TRBV2 and TRBJ1-4, the full variable domain reads EPEVTQTPSHQVTQMGQEVILRCVPISNHLYFYWYRQILGQKVEFLVSFYNNEISEKSEIFDDQFSVERPDGSNFTLKIRSTKLEDSAMYFCASSEFRKTARGPTNEKLFFGSGTQLSVL.